Below, one T cell receptor beta chain is given with its context. Its antigen specificity is not known. An end of the junction does not agree with germline; a read error may underlie this. Including cysteine and phenylalanine, the CDR3 has 18 amino acids. Kept here is only the CDR3 DNA, which spans 54 bases and is read in frame from base 1. CDR1 is given as MNHNS and CDR2 as SASEGT, both from the germline V gene. To prepare the library, 5' RACE was applied. TCRdb shows the sequencer as Illumina HiSeq 2500. The second PCR ran for roughly 6 to 11 cycles and used a J-beta primer mix along with a sample-barcoded 5' primer. A template-switch 5' adaptor carrying 12 random nucleotides introduced a unique molecular identifier onto each TCR beta cDNA molecule. Each sample yielded at least 2.5 million CDR3-containing paired-end reads. The Mint cDNA synthesis kit, primed by a TRBC-specific oligonucleotide, was used to synthesize first-strand cDNA from all RNA. Following uracil-DNA glycosylase treatment, all cDNA underwent a first 18-cycle PCR with the universal primers M1SS and BC2_uni_R. In the source study's methods: Each sample was normalized by randomly selecting 1 million high-quality reads, each carrying a distinct molecular identifier. Reads sharing molecular identifiers were discarded rather than binned into consensus sequences. MiTCR, set to a Q25 quality threshold and the strictest error-elimination algorithm, was used for CDR3 identification, clonotype clustering and error correction. Lower-bound total TCR beta diversity was estimated with a nonparametric unseen species model using Euler transformation. In TCRdb, the public reads were trimmed at Q25 with fastp and aligned with MiXCR, with productive beta chains retained. Identical CDR3 proteins give one entry, which carries the most common genes and DNA. The V and J calls were not made by the authors but by TCRdb's processing. A total of about 1.5 million distinct CDR3 sequences appear in this sample, roughly 45% of them only once. 7.9% of the sample comes from the top ten.

The donors were roughly 40 Caucasian individuals from Russia, aged roughly 6 to 100 years, who were systemically healthy. About 9.1 milliliters of peripheral blood were collected from each donor into EDTA-treated Vacutainer tubes. Ficoll-Paque density-gradient centrifugation was used to isolate PBMCs, with at least 7 million obtained per sample. Trizol reagent was used to extract total RNA from the PBMCs, yielding at least 5.5 micrograms per sample. The percentages of naive CD45RAhigh/CD27high T cells were determined by flow cytometry on a PBMC aliquot from every donor. These data originate in a study of blood T cells in healthy people across ages (dated by TCRdb to the mid-2010s). For the wider study: In model experiments, template switching captured roughly one uniquely barcoded TCR beta cDNA molecule for every two T cells. Four age groups were formed from the donors: young (average roughly 15 years), middle-aged (around 40), aged (62) and long-lived (82). Donors of different ages were randomly distributed across sequencing lanes to avoid experimental bias. The study measured age-related changes in TCR beta repertoire diversity using deep sequencing normalized with unique cDNA molecular identifiers. For two donors (one aged 18 to 30 and one aged 80 or older), the study analyzed two additional independent replicas of 1 million unique cDNA reads from the same blood draw. Here is what the overall study found, with its caveats: As age increased, observed TCR beta diversity per million T cells dropped in a roughly linear way, and a significant reduction was already evident by age 40. The long-lived group showed more naive CD4+ T cells, fewer expanded clones and increased TCR diversity than the aged group, suggesting age selection. Observed TCR beta diversity correlated strongly with the percentage of naive T cells measured by flow cytometry. Estimates of total diversity from one million sequenced T cells were regarded as lower bounds and underestimates. Because profiling used bulk unsorted PBMCs, naive and antigen-experienced compartments could not be compared conclusively. The CMV infection status of donors was not known, potentially confounding age-related changes in expanded clonotypes.

Input material: blood. The V and J segments used are TRBV6-1 and TRBJ1-4; TRBD1 fits 8 bases in the junction. This sequence was found in a woman aged 18-35 years in good health. CDR3 reads: CASRLGTGGVGTNEKLFF. The bases are TGTGCCAGCAGACTTGGGACAGGAGGAGTTGGGACTAATGAAAAGCTGTTTTTT.